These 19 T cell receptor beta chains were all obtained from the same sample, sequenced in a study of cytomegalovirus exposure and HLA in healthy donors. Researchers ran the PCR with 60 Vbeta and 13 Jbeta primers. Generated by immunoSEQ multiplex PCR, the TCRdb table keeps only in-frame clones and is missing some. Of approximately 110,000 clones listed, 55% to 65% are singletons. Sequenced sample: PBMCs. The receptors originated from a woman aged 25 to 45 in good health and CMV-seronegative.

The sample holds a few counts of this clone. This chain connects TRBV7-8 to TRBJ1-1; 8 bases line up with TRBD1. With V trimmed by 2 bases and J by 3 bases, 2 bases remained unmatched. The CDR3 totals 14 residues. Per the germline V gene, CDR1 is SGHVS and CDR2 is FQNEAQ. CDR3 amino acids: CASSLIQGDTEAFF. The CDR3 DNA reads TGTGCCAGCAGCTTAATACAGGGGGACACTGAAGCTTTCTTT.

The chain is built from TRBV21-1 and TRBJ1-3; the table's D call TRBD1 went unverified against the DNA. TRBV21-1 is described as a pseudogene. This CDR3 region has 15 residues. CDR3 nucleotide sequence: TGTGCCAGCAGCACCCCGACAGGGAAAGGAAACACCATATATTTT. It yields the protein CASSTPTGKGNTIYF.

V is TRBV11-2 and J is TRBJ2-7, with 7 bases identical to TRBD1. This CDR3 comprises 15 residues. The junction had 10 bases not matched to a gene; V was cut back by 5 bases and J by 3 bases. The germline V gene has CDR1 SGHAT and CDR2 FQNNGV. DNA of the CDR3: TGTGCCAGCAGCCCCTCCGACAGGGCCCTCTACGAGCAGTACTTC. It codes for CASSPSDRALYEQYF. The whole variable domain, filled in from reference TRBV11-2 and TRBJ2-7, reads EAGVAQSPRYKIIEKRQSVAFWCNPISGHATLYWYQQILGQGPKLLIQFQNNGVVDDSQLPKDRFSAERLKGVDSTLKIQPAKLEDSAVYLCASSPSDRALYEQYFGPGTRLTVT.

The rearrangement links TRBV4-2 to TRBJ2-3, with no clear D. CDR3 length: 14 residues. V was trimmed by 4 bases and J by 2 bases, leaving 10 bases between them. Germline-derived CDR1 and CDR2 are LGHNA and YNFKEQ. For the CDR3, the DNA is TGTGCCAGCAGCCGTCTAATCGACACAGATACGCAGTATTTT. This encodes CASSRLIDTDTQYF.

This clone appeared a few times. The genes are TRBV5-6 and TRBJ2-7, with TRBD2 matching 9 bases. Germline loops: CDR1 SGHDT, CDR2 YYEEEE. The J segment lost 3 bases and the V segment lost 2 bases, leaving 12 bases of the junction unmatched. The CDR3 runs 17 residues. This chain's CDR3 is CASSFAASGNPRYEQYF. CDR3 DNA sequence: TGTGCCAGCAGCTTTGCGGCTAGCGGGAATCCCCGCTACGAGCAGTACTTC. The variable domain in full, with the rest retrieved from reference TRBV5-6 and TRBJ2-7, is DAGVTQSPTHLIKTRGQQVTLRCSPKSGHDTVSWYQQALGQGPQFIFQYYEEEERQRGNFPDRFSGHQFPNYSSELNVNALLLGDSALYLCASSFAASGNPRYEQYFGPGTRLTVT.

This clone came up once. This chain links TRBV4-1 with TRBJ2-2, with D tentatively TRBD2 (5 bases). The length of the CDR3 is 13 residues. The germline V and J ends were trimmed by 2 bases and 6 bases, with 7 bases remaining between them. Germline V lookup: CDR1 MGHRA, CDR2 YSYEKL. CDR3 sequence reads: CASSQTSAGELFF. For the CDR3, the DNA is TGCGCCAGCAGCCAAACTAGTGCCGGGGAGCTGTTTTTT.

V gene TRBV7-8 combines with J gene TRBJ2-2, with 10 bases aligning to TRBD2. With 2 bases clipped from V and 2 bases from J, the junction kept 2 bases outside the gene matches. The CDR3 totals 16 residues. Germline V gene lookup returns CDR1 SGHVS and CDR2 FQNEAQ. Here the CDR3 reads CASSLTSGINTGELFF. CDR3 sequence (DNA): TGTGCCAGCAGCTTAACTAGCGGGATTAACACCGGGGAGCTGTTTTTT.

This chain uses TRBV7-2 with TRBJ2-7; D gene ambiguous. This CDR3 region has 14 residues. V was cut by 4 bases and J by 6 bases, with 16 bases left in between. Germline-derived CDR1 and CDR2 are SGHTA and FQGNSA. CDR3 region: CASSYMPTPGEQYF. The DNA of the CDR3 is TGTGCCAGCAGCTACATGCCGACACCAGGCGAGCAGTACTTC.

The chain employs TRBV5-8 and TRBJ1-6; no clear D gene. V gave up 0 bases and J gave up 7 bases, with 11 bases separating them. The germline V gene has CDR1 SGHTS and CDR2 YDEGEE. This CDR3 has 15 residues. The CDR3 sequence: CASSLGALPNSPLHF. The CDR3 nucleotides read TGTGCCAGCAGCTTGGGGGCACTTCCCAATTCACCCCTCCACTTT. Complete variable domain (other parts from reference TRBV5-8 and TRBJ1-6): EAGVTQSPTHLIKTRGQQATLRCSPISGHTSVYWYQQALGLGLQFLLWYDEGEERNRGNFPPRFSGRQFPNYSSELNVNALELEDSALYLCASSLGALPNSPLHFGNGTRLTVT.

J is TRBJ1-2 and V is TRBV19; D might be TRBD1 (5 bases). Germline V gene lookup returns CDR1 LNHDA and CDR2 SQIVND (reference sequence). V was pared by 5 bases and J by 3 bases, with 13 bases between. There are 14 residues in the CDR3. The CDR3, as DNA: TGTGCCAGTAGTCCCCAGGGAGGGTACTATGGCTACACCTTC. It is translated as CASSPQGGYYGYTF. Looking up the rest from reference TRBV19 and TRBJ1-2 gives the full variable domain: DGGITQSPKYLFRKEGQNVTLSCEQNLNHDAMYWYRQDPGQGLRLIYYSQIVNDFQKGDIAEGYSVSREKKESFPLTVTSAQKNPTAFYLCASSPQGGYYGYTFGSGTRLTVV.

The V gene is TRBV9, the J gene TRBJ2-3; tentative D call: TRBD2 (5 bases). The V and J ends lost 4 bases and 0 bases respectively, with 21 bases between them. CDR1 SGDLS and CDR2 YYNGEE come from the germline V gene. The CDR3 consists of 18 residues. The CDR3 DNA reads TGTGCCAGCAGCAACAAAGTCTCAACGGGAATAAGCACAGATACGCAGTATTTT. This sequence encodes CASSNKVSTGISTDTQYF.

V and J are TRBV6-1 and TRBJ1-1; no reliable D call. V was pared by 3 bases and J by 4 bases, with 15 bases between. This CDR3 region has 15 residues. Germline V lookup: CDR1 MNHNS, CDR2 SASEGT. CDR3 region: CASSDTRVLGTEAFF. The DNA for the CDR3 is TGTGCCAGCAGTGATACTCGGGTGCTAGGCACTGAAGCTTTCTTT.

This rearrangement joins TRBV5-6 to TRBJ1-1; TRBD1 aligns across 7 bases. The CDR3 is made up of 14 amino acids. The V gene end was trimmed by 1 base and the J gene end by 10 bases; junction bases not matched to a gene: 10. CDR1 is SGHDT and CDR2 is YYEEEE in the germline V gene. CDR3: CASSLIGQVGGAFF. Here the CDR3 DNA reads TGTGCCAGCAGCTTGATCGGACAGGTCGGAGGAGCTTTCTTT.

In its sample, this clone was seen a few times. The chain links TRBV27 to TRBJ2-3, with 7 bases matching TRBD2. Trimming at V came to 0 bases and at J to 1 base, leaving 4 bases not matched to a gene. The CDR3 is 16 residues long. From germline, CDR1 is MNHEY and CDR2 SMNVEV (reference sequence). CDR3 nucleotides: TGTGCCAGCAGTTTATCGGCGGGAGCAGGCACAGATACGCAGTATTTT. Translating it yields CASSLSAGAGTDTQYF.

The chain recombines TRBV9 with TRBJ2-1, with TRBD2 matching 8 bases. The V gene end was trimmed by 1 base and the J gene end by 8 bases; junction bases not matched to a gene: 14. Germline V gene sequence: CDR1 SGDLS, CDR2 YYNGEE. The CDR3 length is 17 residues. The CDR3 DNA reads TGTGCCAGCAGCGTAAGTCCCAGACTAGCGTTCATCGATGAGCAGTTCTTC. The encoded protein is CASSVSPRLAFIDEQFF.

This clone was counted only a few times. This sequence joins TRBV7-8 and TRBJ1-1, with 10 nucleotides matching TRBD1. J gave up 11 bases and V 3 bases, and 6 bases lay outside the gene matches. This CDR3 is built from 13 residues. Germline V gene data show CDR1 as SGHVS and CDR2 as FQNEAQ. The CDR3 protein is CASSFQGQGFAFF. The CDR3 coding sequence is TGTGCCAGCAGCTTTCAGGGACAGGGGTTCGCTTTCTTT.

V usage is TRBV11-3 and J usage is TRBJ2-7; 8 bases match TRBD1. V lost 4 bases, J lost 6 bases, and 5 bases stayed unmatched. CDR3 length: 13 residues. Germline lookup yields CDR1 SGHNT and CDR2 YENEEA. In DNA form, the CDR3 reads TGTGCCAGCAGCTCGCACGGACAGGGCGAGCAGTACTTC. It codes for CASSSHGQGEQYF.

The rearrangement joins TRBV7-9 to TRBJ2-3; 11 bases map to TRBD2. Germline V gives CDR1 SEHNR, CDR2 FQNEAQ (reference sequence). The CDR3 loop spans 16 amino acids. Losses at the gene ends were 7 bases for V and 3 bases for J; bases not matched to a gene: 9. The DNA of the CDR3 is TGTGCCAGCACCGGCTTCGGGACTAGCGGTACAGATACGCAGTATTTT. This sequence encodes CASTGFGTSGTDTQYF.

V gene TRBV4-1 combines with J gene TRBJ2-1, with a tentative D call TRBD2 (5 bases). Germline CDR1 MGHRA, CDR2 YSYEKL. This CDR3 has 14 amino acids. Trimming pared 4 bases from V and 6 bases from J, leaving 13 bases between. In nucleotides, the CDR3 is TGCGCCAGCAGCCTGAGAGGACTGACCAATGAGCAGTTCTTC. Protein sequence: CASSLRGLTNEQFF.